The T cell receptor (beta chain) described here comes from a study of cytomegalovirus exposure and HLA in healthy donors. The CDR3 runs 16 residues. Per germline, CDR1 SGHKS and CDR2 YYEKEE (reference sequence). V was cut by 4 bases and J by 2 bases, with 15 bases left in between. The PCR contained 60 Vbeta and 13 Jbeta primers. How the authors handled the data: In a later analysis, 80 million to 100 million unique TCR beta chains included roughly 11 million shared by two or more donors. Clones were sequenced by immunoSEQ multiplex PCR, and TCRdb holds only the in-frame ones, with some missing. Clone size and V and J calls were adopted from that table, with D and trimming inferred from the DNA. The table shows 95,000 to 150,000 clones, with 81% occurring only once. The study, taken as a whole, reports: Previous analysis showed most TCR beta V segments were productive about 90% or about 30% of the time. Associated with HLA alleles at 0.05 false discovery rate in a later analysis were fewer than 20,000 TCR beta sequences. Later analysis associated a missense DCLRE1C variant with TCR beta V- and J-gene trimming.

This clone was counted a few times. Its antigen is as yet unknown. The chain is built from TRBV5-5 and TRBJ1-4; D remains ambiguous. The origin of this receptor is a woman aged 40 to 50 in good health and CMV-seronegative. Sequenced material: PBMCs. The CDR3 DNA reads TGTGCCAGCAGCCCTGGGAGGGTCTCGACTAATGAAAAACTGTTTTTT. Its protein is CASSPGRVSTNEKLFF.